The 30 T cell receptor beta chains below were found in one sample sequenced in a study of blood T cells in healthy people across ages. PCR was performed a second time for about 6 to 12 cycles using a sample-barcoded 5' primer and a J-beta primer mix. TCRdb re-derived calls from the 5' RACE reads in MiXCR, one entry per CDR3 protein. The sample records about 1.7 million distinct CDR3 sequences, roughly 28% being singletons. Sequencing was carried out using blood. These receptors were collected from a woman in her 30s in good health.

This clonotype was seen repeatedly, ten times or more. The chain links TRBV29-1 to TRBJ2-6, with 8 nucleotides matching TRBD2. The CDR3 is 16 amino acids. Trimming cost V 2 bases and J 4 bases; bases outside gene matches: 7. Germline CDR1 SQVTM, CDR2 ANQGSEA. The CDR3: CSVESWTSLGANVLTF. The CDR3 DNA follows: TGCAGCGTTGAATCCTGGACTAGCCTCGGGGCCAACGTCCTGACTTTC.

This clonotype was recorded a few times. The V gene is TRBV6-2 or TRBV6-3, the J gene TRBJ1-1, with TRBD1 identical over 8 bases. V was pared by 2 bases and J by 6 bases, with 8 bases of the junction left unmatched. This CDR3 has 15 residues. Looked up from germline, CDR1 is MNHEY and CDR2 is SVGEGT. The CDR3 coding sequence is TGTGCCAGCAGTTACACAGGACAGGGACTAGCTGAAGCTTTCTTT. It encodes CASSYTGQGLAEAFF.

The chain uses TRBV7-2 and TRBJ1-5, with a possible D match to TRBD1 (5 bases). The CDR3 covers 20 residues. V lost 2 bases, J lost 0 bases, and 23 bases lay in between. Germline V lookup: CDR1 SGHTA, CDR2 FQGNSA. CDR3 in amino acids: CASSLSPLGRAGHSNQPQHF. The CDR3 nucleotides read TGTGCCAGCAGCTTATCCCCCTTAGGACGCGCGGGGCATAGCAATCAGCCCCAGCATTTT.

At least ten counts were recorded for this clonotype. The genes are TRBV18 and TRBJ2-1, with 7 bases fitting TRBD1. Germline V gives CDR1 KGHSH, CDR2 LQKENI. Germline trimming cut 6 bases from V and 6 bases from J; bases unmatched to any gene: 17. The CDR3 loop spans 17 amino acids. CDR3 protein: CASSPPGTAILFNEQFF. In DNA form, the CDR3 reads TGTGCCAGCTCCCCTCCCGGGACAGCGATACTCTTCAATGAGCAGTTCTTC.

This clonotype was observed many times. This chain connects TRBV20-1 to TRBJ2-7; TRBD1 matches at 8 bases. Germline V CDR1 and CDR2: DFQATT, SNEGSKA (reference sequence). This CDR3 contains 15 residues. After removal of 5 bases from V and 0 bases from J, the junction contained 9 bases not matched to a gene. The chain's CDR3 is CSAPIRDRSSYEQYF. CDR3 nucleotide sequence: TGCAGTGCTCCAATCCGGGACAGGAGCTCCTACGAGCAGTACTTC.

The gene calls are TRBV20-1 and TRBJ2-7, with D unclear. Germline CDR1 and CDR2: DFQATT and SNEGSKA (reference sequence). This CDR3 is 15 amino acids long. Trimming cost V 0 bases and J 0 bases, with 12 bases left between them. Written as DNA, the CDR3 is TGCAGTGCTAGAGATCGTAGGAGAAACTCCTACGAGCAGTACTTC. Translating it yields CSARDRRRNSYEQYF.

This clonotype was picked up a small number of times. The chain has TRBV20-1 and TRBJ2-5, with D perhaps TRBD1 (5 bases). Germline CDR1 DFQATT, CDR2 SNEGSKA (reference sequence). This CDR3 has 13 amino acids. The V end was cut by 5 bases, the J end by 5 bases, with 15 bases between. The DNA for the CDR3 is TGCAGTGCTCTTACAACAGGATCGGAGACCCAGTACTTC. The encoded protein is CSALTTGSETQYF.

This clonotype was counted many times. V gene TRBV20-1 combines with J gene TRBJ2-1; D remains unclear. V lost 3 bases and J lost 1, with 7 bases in between. Per the germline V gene, CDR1 is DFQATT and CDR2 is SNEGSKA (reference sequence). The CDR3 loop spans 13 amino acids. This CDR3 is CSARAPSYNEQFF. CDR3 nucleotide sequence: TGCAGTGCTAGGGCCCCGTCCTACAATGAGCAGTTCTTC.

This clonotype showed up many times. The CDR3 region is CASSLWGSKETQYF. DNA of the CDR3: TGTGCCAGCAGTTTATGGGGCAGTAAAGAGACCCAGTACTTC. The gene calls are TRBV12-3 or TRBV12-4 and TRBJ2-5, with D possibly TRBD1 on 5 matching bases. The CDR3 consists of 14 residues. V was cut by 2 bases and J by 3 bases, with 10 bases left in between.

The table lists this clonotype with many counts. This chain joins TRBV7-2 and TRBJ2-7, with TRBD2 identical over 11 bases. The J segment lost 6 bases and the V segment lost 2 bases, leaving 12 bases of the junction unmatched. CDR3 size: 17 residues. CDR1 and CDR2 from the germline V gene are SGHTA and FQGNSA. The CDR3 DNA reads as TGTGCCAGCAGCTTAACCTCCCAACTAGCGGGAGTTCCCGAGCAGTACTTC. Encoded protein: CASSLTSQLAGVPEQYF.

V usage is TRBV20-1 and J usage is TRBJ2-7; D gene unclear. This CDR3 is 11 amino acids long. Trimming removed 6 bases at V and 0 bases at J, with 6 bases between. Per the germline V gene, CDR1 is DFQATT and CDR2 is SNEGSKA (reference sequence). CDR3 residues: CSAQSSYEQYF. The DNA of the CDR3 is TGCAGTGCCCAGTCCTCCTACGAGCAGTACTTC.

This chain joins TRBV12-3 or TRBV12-4 and TRBJ2-3; D gene uncertain. The CDR3 runs 14 residues. Between the trimmed V and J ends, which lost 7 bases and 0 bases, there was a span of 11 bases. CDR3 DNA: TGTGCCAGCATCGGCGGATTAAGCACAGATACGCAGTATTTT. This gives the protein CASIGGLSTDTQYF.

The rearrangement uses TRBV20-1 and TRBJ2-1; the D call may be TRBD1 or TRBD2 (5 bases each). V shed 8 bases and J shed 2 bases, with 22 bases lying between them. There are 16 residues in the CDR3. The germline V gene has CDR1 DFQATT and CDR2 SNEGSKA (reference sequence). CDR3 in amino acids: CSLETGTSNPYNEQFF. CDR3 coding DNA: TGCAGTTTAGAAACCGGGACCTCTAATCCCTACAATGAGCAGTTCTTC.

The rearrangement joins TRBV6-6 to TRBJ2-1, with TRBD2 matching 11 bases. V lost 8 bases to trimming and J lost 8 bases; unmatched junction nucleotides: 11. Germline V CDR1 and CDR2: MNHNY, SVGAGI (reference sequence). CDR3 length: 15 residues. For the CDR3, the DNA is TGTGCCAGCGGGCAAACTAGCGGGAGACTCTATGAGCAGTTCTTC. Its translation is CASGQTSGRLYEQFF.

Only a few counts were recorded for this clonotype. This chain joins TRBV4-1 and TRBJ1-5; D perhaps matches TRBD1 (5 bases). The germline CDR1 and CDR2 sequences are MGHRA and YSYEKL. This CDR3 contains 15 residues. The V and J ends lost 0 bases and 7 bases respectively, with 13 bases between them. The CDR3 region is CASSQDFGAGQPQHF. In nucleotides, the CDR3 is TGCGCCAGCAGCCAAGATTTCGGGGCAGGACAGCCCCAGCATTTT.

This clonotype appeared a few times. The V gene is TRBV7-3, the J gene TRBJ1-1; D is undetermined. The CDR3 totals 15 residues. V lost 4 bases and J lost 2, with 14 bases in between. Germline CDR1 SGHTA, CDR2 FQGTGA. CDR3 region: CASSSAPGTNTEAFF. DNA of the CDR3: TGTGCCAGCAGCTCGGCCCCCGGAACTAACACTGAAGCTTTCTTT. Looking up the rest from reference TRBV7-3 and TRBJ1-1 gives the full variable domain: GAGVSQTPSNKVTEKGKYVELRCDPISGHTALYWYRQSLGQGPEFLIYFQGTGAADDSGLPNDRFFAVRPEGSVSTLKIQRTERGDSAVYLCASSSAPGTNTEAFFGQGTRLTVV.

The J gene is TRBJ2-6, the V gene TRBV30, with D hard to call. CDR3 size: 16 residues. Germline V gene data show CDR1 as GTSNPN and CDR2 as SVGIG (reference sequence). V lost 2 bases and J 5 bases, leaving 16 bases between the germline ends. CDR3 nucleotide sequence: TGTGCCTGGAGTTACGAGCCAGGTGGGAGGGCCAACGTCCTGACTTTC. As protein: CAWSYEPGGRANVLTF.

Of note for this clonotype: A much larger clone sits a single nucleotide away, making a read error possible. The chain carries TRBV9 and TRBJ2-4; the D gene is possibly TRBD2 (6 bases). The last part of the DNA fits TRBJ2-7 better; the J call may be wrong. This CDR3 spans 15 amino acids. In germline, CDR1 is SGDLS, CDR2 YYNGEE. The CDR3 sequence is CTSSVDGGGSYEQYF. CDR3 coding DNA: TGTACCAGCAGCGTAGACGGGGGAGGATCCTACGAGCAGTACTTC.

The sample holds one count of this clonotype. This may be a read error: a much more frequent sequence differs by one nucleotide. The chain uses TRBV7-2 and TRBJ2-4; 7 bases line up with TRBD2. This CDR3 is built from 15 residues. The V gene's germline CDR1 is SGHTA and CDR2 FQGNSA. This CDR3 is CASSLNTGGGNIRYF. DNA of the CDR3: TGTGCCAGCAGCTTAAATACGGGAGGTGGAAACATTCGGTACTTC.

With respect to this clonotype: A single base separates this from a much larger clone, so it may be a read error. J is TRBJ2-4 and V is TRBV15; 7 bases map to TRBD2. The CDR3 is 13 amino acids. Per the germline V gene, CDR1 is LNHNV and CDR2 is YYDKDF (reference sequence). J lost 15 bases, V lost 6 bases, and 14 bases had no gene match. CDR3 bases: TGTGCCACCAGTCCCCCGGGAGGCCGCGAGCGGTACTTC. It is translated as CATSPPGGRERYF.

This clonotype was found many times. CDR3 in DNA: TGTGCCATCAGTGAGTCAATAAGAGGGGGCGATAGCTACACCTTC. Its translation: CAISESIRGGDSYTF. J is TRBJ1-2 and V is TRBV10-3; 7 bases map to TRBD1. There are 15 residues in the CDR3. Trimming removed 0 bases from V and 9 bases from J; junction bases left unmatched: 10. Germline CDR1 is ENHRY and CDR2 is SYGVKD.

This clonotype was observed a handful of times. This chain uses TRBV20-1 with TRBJ2-7; unclear D gene. CDR3 size: 12 residues. Germline CDR1 is DFQATT and CDR2 is SNEGSKA (reference sequence). With 6 bases removed from V and 1 base from J, the gap between germline ends came to 10 bases. Here the CDR3 DNA reads TGCAGTGCCCTAACCGGGTCCTACGAGCAGTACTTC. This encodes CSALTGSYEQYF.

Comments on this clonotype: A read error may account for a junction end that differs from germline. The chain has TRBV5-1 and TRBJ2-3; 10 nucleotides align to TRBD2. The CDR3 is 16 amino acids. Germline V gene lookup returns CDR1 SGHRS and CDR2 YFSETQ. The CDR3 spells CASSFGLAVSTDAQYF. The CDR3 DNA sequence: TGCGCCAGCAGCTTTGGACTAGCGGTTAGCACAGATGCGCAGTATTTT.

The chain uses TRBV12-3 or TRBV12-4 and TRBJ1-1; D unresolved. The CDR3 totals 13 residues. V dropped 5 bases and J dropped 7 bases, with 14 bases sitting between them. The CDR3 here is CASSLANPDEAFF. CDR3 nucleotide sequence: TGTGCCAGCAGTCTCGCCAATCCCGATGAAGCTTTCTTT.

In this sample, this clonotype turned up a few times. The rearrangement joins TRBV4-1 to TRBJ1-1; D possibly corresponds to TRBD1 (5 bases). Germline lookup yields CDR1 MGHRA and CDR2 YSYEKL. V shed 1 base and J shed 1 base, with 16 bases lying between them. CDR3 size: 17 residues. CDR3 sequence: CASSQGGGRQRNTEAFF. The DNA for the CDR3 is TGCGCCAGCAGCCAAGGGGGGGGAAGACAGCGGAACACTGAAGCTTTCTTT.

The chain combines TRBV13 with TRBJ2-1; 12 bases map to TRBD2. Germline V gene lookup returns CDR1 PRHDT and CDR2 FYEKMQ (reference sequence). The CDR3 loop spans 19 amino acids. J was trimmed by 5 bases and V by 1 base; bases with no gene match: 12. CDR3 in amino acids: CASSLEGEGLAGRNNEQFF. The CDR3 bases are TGTGCCAGCAGCTTAGAAGGGGAAGGACTAGCGGGGAGAAACAATGAGCAGTTCTTC.

Details on this clonotype: A much bigger clone sits one base away, suggesting this may be a read error. The chain carries TRBV14 and TRBJ2-1; 10 bases are shared with TRBD2. The CDR3 is 16 amino acids. Per germline, CDR1 SGHDN and CDR2 FVKESK. CDR3: CANSETSGAVYNEQFF. As DNA, the CDR3 is TGTGCCAACAGCGAAACTAGCGGGGCGGTATACAATGAGCAGTTCTTC.

A word on this clonotype: A much larger clone sits a single nucleotide away, making a read error possible. The rearrangement joins TRBV12-3 or TRBV12-4 to TRBJ2-7; the D is unclear. The CDR3 loop spans 12 amino acids. The CDR3 DNA follows: TGTGCCTGCAGCCCTCAGGCCTACGAGCAGTACTTC. Translating gives CACSPQAYEQYF.

The chain carries TRBV7-9 and TRBJ2-5, with a possible D match to TRBD1 (6 bases). This CDR3 is 16 amino acids long. Trimming cost V 10 bases and J 0 bases, with 21 bases left between them. From germline, CDR1 is SEHNR and CDR2 FQNEAQ (reference sequence). CDR3 region: CANSPGYYRDQETQYF. In nucleotides, the CDR3 is TGTGCCAACAGTCCCGGGTATTACAGGGACCAAGAGACCCAGTACTTC.

This clonotype was seen a handful of times. This chain links TRBV12-3 or TRBV12-4 with TRBJ2-2, with 12 bases aligning to TRBD2. The length of the CDR3 is 15 residues. Losses at the gene ends were 6 bases for V and 7 bases for J; bases not matched to a gene: 6. The DNA of the CDR3 is TGTGCCAGCAGCACGCCGGGACTAGCGGGCGGGGAGCTGTTTTTT. It encodes CASSTPGLAGGELFF.